This T cell receptor beta chain was identified in a study of cytotoxic CD8 clonotypes in ibrutinib-treated CLL. Here immunoSEQ multiplex PCR was the method, and the copy in TCRdb shows in-frame clones only, minus some. The table includes 300,000 to 350,000 clones, about 80% detected once. The study, taken as a whole, reports: Baseline levels of clonality went above those of age-matched healthy donors and moved with circulating CD8+ T-cell counts.

Note on this clone: The antigen is not known.

Looked up from germline, CDR1 is SNHLY and CDR2 is FYNNEI. Trimming cost V 7 bases and J 4 bases; bases outside gene matches: 6. The CDR3 sequence is 14 residues long. Sequences were derived from PBMCs, sampled before ibrutinib treatment. V and J are TRBV2 and TRBJ2-1; TRBD2 matches 8 bases. The receptor comes from a human donor with chronic lymphocytic leukemia. The DNA of the CDR3 is TGTGCCAGCATTCAGACTAGCGTATACAATGAGCAGTTCTTC. Protein: CASIQTSVYNEQFF.